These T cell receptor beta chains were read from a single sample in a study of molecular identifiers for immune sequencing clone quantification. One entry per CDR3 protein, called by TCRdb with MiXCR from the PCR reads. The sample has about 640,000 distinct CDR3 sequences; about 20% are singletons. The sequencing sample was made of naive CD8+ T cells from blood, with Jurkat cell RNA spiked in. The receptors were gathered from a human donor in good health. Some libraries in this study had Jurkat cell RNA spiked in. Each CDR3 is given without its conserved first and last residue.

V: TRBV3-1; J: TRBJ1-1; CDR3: ASSQDFAVNTEAF
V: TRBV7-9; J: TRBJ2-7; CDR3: ASSTDRGAYEQY
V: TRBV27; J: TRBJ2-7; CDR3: ASSLSGLAELIPYEQY
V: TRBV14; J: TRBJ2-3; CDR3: ASSQDHGADTQY
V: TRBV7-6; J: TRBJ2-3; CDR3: ASSLAGGSSTDTQY
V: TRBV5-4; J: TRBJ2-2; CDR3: ASSTTSGSLTGELF
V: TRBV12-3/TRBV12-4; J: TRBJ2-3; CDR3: ASSPGGWSTDTQY
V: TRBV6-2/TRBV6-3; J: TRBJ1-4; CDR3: ASSYSQGVREKLF
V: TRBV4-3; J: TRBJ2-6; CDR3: ASSQGSDSHSGANVLT
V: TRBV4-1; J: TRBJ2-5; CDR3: ASSPQGLAGVQETQY
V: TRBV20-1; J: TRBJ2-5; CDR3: SARKAGRSQETQY
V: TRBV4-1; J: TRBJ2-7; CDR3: ASSLIVFEQY
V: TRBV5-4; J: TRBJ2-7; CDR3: ASSFANEQY
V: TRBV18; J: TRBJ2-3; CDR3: ASSLPPGHPSTDTQY
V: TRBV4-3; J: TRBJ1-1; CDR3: ASSQEGGGITEAF
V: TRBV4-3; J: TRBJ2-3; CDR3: ASRPEVVSTDTQY
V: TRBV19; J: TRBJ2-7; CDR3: ATAAGSPYEQY
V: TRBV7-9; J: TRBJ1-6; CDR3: ASSLVTRSSSPLH
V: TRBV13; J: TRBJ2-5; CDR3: ASSLTGVYETQY
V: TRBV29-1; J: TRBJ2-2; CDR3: SGTANTGELF
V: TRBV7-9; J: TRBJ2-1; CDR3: ASSLNLINEQF
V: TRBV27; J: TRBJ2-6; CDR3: ASSFLGVGANVLT
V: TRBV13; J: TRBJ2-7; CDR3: ASSLGPGARNEQY
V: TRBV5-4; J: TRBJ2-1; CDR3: ASSPGASAYNEQL
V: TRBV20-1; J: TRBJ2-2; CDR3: SARGTQGLAGAGELF
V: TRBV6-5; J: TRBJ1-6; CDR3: ASSYSIPTFSRSTINSPLH
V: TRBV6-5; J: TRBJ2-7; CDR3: ASSTTSPYEQY
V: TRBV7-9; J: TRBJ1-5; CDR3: ASSLGGGLGQPQH
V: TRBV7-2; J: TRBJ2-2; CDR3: ASSLTSGRLNTGELF
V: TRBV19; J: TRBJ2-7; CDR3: ASRGLGAEQY
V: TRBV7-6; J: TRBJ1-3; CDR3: ASSLVGGDTIY
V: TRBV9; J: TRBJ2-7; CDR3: ASSGPGSPYEQH
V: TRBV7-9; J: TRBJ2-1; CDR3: ASSLVGEGKNEQF
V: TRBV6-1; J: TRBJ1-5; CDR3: ASSRDGFNQPQH
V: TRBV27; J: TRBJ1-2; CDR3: ASRGQPNGYT
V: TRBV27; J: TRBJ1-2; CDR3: ASSLSIGGPNYGYT
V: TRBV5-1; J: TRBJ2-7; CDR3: ASSFRQTYEQY
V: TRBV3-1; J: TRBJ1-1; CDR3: ASSQERVLVNTEAF
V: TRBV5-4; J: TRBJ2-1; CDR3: ASSLSNNLDGQF
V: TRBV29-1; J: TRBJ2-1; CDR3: GVGTSETPYNEQF
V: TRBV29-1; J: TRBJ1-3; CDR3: SGLRTGEGSGNTIY
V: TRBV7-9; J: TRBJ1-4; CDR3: ASSLAAEKLF